The present TCR beta chain was sequenced within a study of T cell changes during pregnancy in multiple sclerosis. Assay used: immunoSEQ multiplex PCR; TCRdb lists only in-frame clones, some missing. The table has some 42,000 clones, about 85% seen once. This CDR3 region has 13 residues. From germline, CDR1 is SGHRS and CDR2 YFSETQ. V lost 5 bases, J lost 3 bases, and 3 bases stayed unmatched. This specimen was CD4+ T cells from peripheral blood mononuclear cells, taken after pregnancy. The gene calls are TRBV5-1 and TRBJ1-2; 8 bases map to TRBD1. The clonotype was recovered from a female donor with multiple sclerosis, enrolled in a pregnancy study. CDR3 nucleotides: TGCGCCAGCAGTCTACAGGGGGACTATGGCTACACCTTC. Residues: CASSLQGDYGYTF.